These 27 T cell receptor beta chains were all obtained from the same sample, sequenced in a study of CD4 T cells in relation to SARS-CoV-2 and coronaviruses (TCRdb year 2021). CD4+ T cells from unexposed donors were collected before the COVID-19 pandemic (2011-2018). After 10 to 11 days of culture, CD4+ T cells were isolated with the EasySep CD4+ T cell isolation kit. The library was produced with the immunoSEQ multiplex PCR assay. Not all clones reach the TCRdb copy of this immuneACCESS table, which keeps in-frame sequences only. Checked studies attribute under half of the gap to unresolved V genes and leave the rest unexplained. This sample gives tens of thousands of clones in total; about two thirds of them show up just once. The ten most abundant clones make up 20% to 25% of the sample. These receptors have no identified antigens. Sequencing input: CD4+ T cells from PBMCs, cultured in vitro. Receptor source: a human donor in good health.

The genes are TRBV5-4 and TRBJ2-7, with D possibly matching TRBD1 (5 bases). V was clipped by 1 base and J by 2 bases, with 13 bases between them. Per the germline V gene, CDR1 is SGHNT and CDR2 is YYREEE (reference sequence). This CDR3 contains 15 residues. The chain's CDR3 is CASSLSVQGTYEQYF. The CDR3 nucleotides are TGTGCCAGCAGCTTGAGCGTCCAGGGTACCTACGAGCAGTACTTC. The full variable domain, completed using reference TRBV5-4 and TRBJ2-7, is ETGVTQSPTHLIKTRGQQVTLRCSSQSGHNTVSWYQQALGQGPQFIFQYYREEENGRGNFPPRFSGLQFPNYSSELNVNALELDDSALYLCASSLSVQGTYEQYFGPGTRLTVT.

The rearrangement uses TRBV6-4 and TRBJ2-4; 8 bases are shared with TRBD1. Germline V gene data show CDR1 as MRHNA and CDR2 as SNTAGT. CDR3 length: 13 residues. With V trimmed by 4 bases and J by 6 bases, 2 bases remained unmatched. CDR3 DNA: TGTGCCAGCAGTGTCCAGGGGGCAAACATTCAGTACTTC. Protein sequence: CASSVQGANIQYF.

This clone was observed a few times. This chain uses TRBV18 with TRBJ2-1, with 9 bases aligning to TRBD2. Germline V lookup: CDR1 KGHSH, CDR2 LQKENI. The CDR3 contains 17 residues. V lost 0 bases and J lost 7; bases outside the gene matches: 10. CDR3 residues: CASSPPRAGGPSNEQFF. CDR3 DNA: TGTGCCAGCTCACCACCCCGGGCGGGAGGGCCGAGTAATGAGCAGTTCTTC.

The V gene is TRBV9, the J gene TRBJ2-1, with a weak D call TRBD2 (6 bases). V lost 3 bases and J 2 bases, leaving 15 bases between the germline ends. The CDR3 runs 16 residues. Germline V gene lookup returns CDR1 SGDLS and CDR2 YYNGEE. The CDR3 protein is CASSALELATYNEQFF. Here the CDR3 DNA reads TGTGCCAGCAGCGCACTGGAACTAGCCACCTACAATGAGCAGTTCTTC.

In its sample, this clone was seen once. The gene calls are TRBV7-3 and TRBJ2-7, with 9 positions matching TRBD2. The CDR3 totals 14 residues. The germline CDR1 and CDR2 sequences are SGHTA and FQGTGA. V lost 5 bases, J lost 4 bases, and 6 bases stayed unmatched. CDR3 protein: CASSLLAGTYEQYF. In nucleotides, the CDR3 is TGTGCCAGCAGCCTGCTAGCGGGGACTTACGAGCAGTACTTC.

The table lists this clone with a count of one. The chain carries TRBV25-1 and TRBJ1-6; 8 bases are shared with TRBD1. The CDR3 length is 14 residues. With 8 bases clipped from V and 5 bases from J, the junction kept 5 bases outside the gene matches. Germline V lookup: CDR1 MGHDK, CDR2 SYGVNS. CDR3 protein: CASGGQVDNSPLHF. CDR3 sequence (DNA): TGTGCCAGCGGGGGACAGGTGGATAATTCACCCCTCCACTTT.

CDR3 DNA sequence: TGCAGTCTATCCCTTCAAGAGACCCAGTACTTC. Encoded protein: CSLSLQETQYF. This rearrangement joins TRBV20-1 to TRBJ2-5; D unresolved. From germline, CDR1 is DFQATT and CDR2 SNEGSKA (reference sequence). With 8 bases removed from V and 2 bases from J, the gap between germline ends came to 9 bases. There are 11 residues in the CDR3.

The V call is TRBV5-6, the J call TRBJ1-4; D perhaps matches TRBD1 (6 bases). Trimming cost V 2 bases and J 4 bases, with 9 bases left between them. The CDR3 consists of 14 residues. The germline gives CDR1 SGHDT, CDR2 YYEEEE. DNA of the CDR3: TGTGCCAGCAGCTTATACAGGGTTAATGAAAAACTGTTTTTT. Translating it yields CASSLYRVNEKLFF.

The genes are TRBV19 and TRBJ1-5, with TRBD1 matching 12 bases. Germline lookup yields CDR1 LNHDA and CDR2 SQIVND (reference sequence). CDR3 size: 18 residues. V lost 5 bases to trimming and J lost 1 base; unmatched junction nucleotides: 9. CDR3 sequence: CASSPPGQGARSNQPQHF. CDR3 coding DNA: TGTGCCAGTAGTCCGCCGGGACAGGGGGCGAGGAGCAATCAGCCCCAGCATTTT.

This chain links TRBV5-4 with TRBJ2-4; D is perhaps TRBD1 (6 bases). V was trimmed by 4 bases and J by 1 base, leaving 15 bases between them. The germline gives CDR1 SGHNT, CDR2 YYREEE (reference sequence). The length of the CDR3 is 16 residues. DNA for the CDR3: TGTGCCAGCAGCCCGACGGACCAGGGGGCCAAAAACATTCAGTACTTC. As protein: CASSPTDQGAKNIQYF.

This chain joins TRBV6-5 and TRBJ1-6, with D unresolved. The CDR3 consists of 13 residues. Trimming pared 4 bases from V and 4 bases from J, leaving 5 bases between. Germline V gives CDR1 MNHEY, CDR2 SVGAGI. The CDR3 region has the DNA TGTGCCAGCAGTTTAGTTTATAATTCACCCCTCCACTTT. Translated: CASSLVYNSPLHF.

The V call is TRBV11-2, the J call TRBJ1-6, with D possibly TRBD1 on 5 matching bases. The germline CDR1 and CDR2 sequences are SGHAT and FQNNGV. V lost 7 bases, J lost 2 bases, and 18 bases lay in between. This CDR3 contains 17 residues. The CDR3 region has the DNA TGTGCCAGCATCAAGAGGTGGGGGTGGGCCTATAATTCACCCCTCCACTTT. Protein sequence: CASIKRWGWAYNSPLHF.

This CDR3 reads CAIRPTQGLTSGRAIGELFF. The DNA of the CDR3 is TGTGCCATCAGACCTACACAGGGTTTGACTAGCGGGAGGGCAATCGGGGAGCTGTTTTTT. The gene calls are TRBV10-3 and TRBJ2-2; 14 bases agree with TRBD2. Per germline, CDR1 ENHRY and CDR2 SYGVKD. V trimming: 6 bases; J trimming: 7 bases; junction bases outside the gene matches: 19. This CDR3 is built from 20 residues.

CDR3 region: CASSGTNPRGGYTF. As DNA, the CDR3 is TGTGCCAGCAGTGGGACAAACCCCAGGGGTGGCTACACCTTC. This chain connects TRBV2 to TRBJ1-2, with D possibly TRBD1 on 6 matching bases. Deletions cut 4 bases from V and 7 bases from J, with 16 bases between. CDR3 size: 14 residues. CDR1 is SNHLY and CDR2 is FYNNEI in the germline V gene.

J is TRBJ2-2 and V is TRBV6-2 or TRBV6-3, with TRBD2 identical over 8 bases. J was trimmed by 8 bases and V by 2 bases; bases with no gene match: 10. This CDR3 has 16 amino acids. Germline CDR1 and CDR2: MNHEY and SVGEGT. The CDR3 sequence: CASSYHESQREGELFF. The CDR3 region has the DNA TGTGCCAGCAGTTACCACGAGTCGCAGCGGGAGGGGGAGCTGTTTTTT.

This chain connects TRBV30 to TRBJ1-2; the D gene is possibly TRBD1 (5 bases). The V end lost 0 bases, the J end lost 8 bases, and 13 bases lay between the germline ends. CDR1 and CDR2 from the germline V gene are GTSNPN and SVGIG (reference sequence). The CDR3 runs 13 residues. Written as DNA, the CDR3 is TGTGCCTGGAGTGTATCGGGGGGGAGAGGCTACACCTTC. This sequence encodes CAWSVSGGRGYTF.

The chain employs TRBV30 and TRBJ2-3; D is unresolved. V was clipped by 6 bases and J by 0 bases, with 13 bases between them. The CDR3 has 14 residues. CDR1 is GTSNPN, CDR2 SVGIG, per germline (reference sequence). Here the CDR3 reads CACPRTVSTDTQYF. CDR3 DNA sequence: TGTGCCTGTCCTCGGACGGTCAGCACAGATACGCAGTATTTT.

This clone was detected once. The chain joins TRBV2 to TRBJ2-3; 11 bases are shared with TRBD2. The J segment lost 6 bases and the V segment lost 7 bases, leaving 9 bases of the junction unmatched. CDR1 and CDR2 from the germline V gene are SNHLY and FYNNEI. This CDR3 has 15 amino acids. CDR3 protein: CASNPTSGISDTQYF. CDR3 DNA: TGTGCCAGCAACCCGACTAGCGGGATATCGGATACGCAGTATTTT.

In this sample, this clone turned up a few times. Here the CDR3 reads CASSFSGVGSDTQYF. In nucleotides, the CDR3 is TGTGCCAGCAGTTTTAGCGGGGTTGGATCAGATACGCAGTATTTT. The chain couples TRBV11-2 to TRBJ2-3, with TRBD2 matching over 8 bases. The J segment lost 4 bases and the V segment lost 6 bases, leaving 9 bases of the junction unmatched. In germline, CDR1 is SGHAT, CDR2 FQNNGV. The CDR3 covers 15 residues.

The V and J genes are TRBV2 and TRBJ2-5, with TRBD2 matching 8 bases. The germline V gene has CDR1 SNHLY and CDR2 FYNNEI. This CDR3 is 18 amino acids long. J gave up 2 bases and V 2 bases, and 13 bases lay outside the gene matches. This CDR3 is CASSESGWVAGSQETQYF. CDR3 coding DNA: TGTGCCAGCAGTGAAAGCGGATGGGTAGCGGGGTCTCAAGAGACCCAGTACTTC.

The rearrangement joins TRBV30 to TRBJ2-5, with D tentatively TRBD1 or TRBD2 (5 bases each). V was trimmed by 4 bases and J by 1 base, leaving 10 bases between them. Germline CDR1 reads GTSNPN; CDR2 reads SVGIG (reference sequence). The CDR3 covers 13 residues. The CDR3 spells CAWTQGVQETQYF. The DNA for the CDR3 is TGTGCCTGGACCCAGGGAGTCCAAGAGACCCAGTACTTC.

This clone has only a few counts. The CDR3 nucleotides are TGTGCCAGCAGCCAAGATGTACAGATGAACACTGAAGCTTTCTTT. It encodes CASSQDVQMNTEAFF. The chain couples TRBV4-2 to TRBJ1-1; no clear D. V shed 0 bases and J shed 0 bases, with 8 bases lying between them. There are 15 residues in the CDR3. Per germline, CDR1 LGHNA and CDR2 YNFKEQ.

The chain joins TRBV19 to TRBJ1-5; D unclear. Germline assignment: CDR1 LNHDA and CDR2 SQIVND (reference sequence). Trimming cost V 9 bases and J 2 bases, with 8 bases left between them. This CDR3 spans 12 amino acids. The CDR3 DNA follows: TGTGCCAGGGCCGCGGGCAATCAGCCCCAGCATTTT. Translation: CARAAGNQPQHF. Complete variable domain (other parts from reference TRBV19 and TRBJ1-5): DGGITQSPKYLFRKEGQNVTLSCEQNLNHDAMYWYRQDPGQGLRLIYYSQIVNDFQKGDIAEGYSVSREKKESFPLTVTSAQKNPTAFYLCARAAGNQPQHFGDGTRLSIL.

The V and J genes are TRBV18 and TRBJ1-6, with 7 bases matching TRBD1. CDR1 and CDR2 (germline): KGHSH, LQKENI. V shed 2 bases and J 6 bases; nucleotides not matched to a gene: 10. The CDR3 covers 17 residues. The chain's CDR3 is CASSPTIGTDINSPLHF. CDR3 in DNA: TGTGCCAGCTCACCAACGATCGGGACAGATATTAATTCACCCCTCCACTTT.

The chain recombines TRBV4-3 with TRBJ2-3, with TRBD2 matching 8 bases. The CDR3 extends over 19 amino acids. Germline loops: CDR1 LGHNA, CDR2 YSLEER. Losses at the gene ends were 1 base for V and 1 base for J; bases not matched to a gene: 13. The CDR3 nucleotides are TGCGCCAGCAGCCAAGGTATTCGCTGGCGGGAGGCTCGCACAGATACGCAGTATTTT. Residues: CASSQGIRWREARTDTQYF.

The CDR3 DNA reads TGTGCCAGTAGTATAAGAGGACTAGGAAACACTGAAGCTTTCTTT. It encodes CASSIRGLGNTEAFF. The chain links TRBV19 to TRBJ1-1; D unclear. This CDR3 has 15 residues. Germline lookup yields CDR1 LNHDA and CDR2 SQIVND (reference sequence). V was clipped by 2 bases and J by 2 bases, with 12 bases between them.

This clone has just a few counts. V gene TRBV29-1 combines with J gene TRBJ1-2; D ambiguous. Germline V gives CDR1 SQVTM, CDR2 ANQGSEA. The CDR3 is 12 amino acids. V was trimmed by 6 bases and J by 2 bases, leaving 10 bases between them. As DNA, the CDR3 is TGCAGCGTCGACACTTTAAACTATGGCTACACCTTC. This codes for CSVDTLNYGYTF.